The 13 T cell receptor beta chains listed next were all sequenced from one sample in a study of blood T cells in healthy people across ages. Together with a sample-barcoded 5' primer, a J-beta primer mix was included in a second PCR lasting about 6 to 12 cycles. TCRdb re-called the 5' RACE reads with MiXCR, one entry per CDR3 protein. This table holds hundreds of thousands of distinct CDR3 sequences, approximately 53% found once. Sequencing input: blood. These receptor sequences come from a man of 80 years or more in good health.

V is TRBV11-3 and J is TRBJ2-2, with 7 bases fitting TRBD1. CDR3 length: 16 residues. Germline V lookup: CDR1 SGHNT, CDR2 YENEEA. The J segment lost 2 bases and the V segment lost 5 bases, leaving 8 bases of the junction unmatched. The CDR3 DNA is TGTGCCAGCAGCCCCAGGGGGACATTTAACACCGGGGAGCTGTTTTTT. It is translated as CASSPRGTFNTGELFF.

The J gene is TRBJ1-5, the V gene TRBV7-9; D is undetermined. Germline V gene sequence: CDR1 SEHNR, CDR2 FQNEAQ (reference sequence). The V end lost 1 base, the J end lost 5 bases, and 9 bases lay between the germline ends. The CDR3 is made up of 14 amino acids. The CDR3: CASSLGGSHQPQHF. The CDR3 nucleotides read TGTGCCAGCAGCTTAGGAGGGAGCCATCAGCCCCAGCATTTT.

The chain is built from TRBV20-1 and TRBJ2-1; 10 positions match TRBD1. The V gene end was trimmed by 1 base and the J gene end by 8 bases; junction bases not matched to a gene: 11. The CDR3 is 16 amino acids. CDR1 is DFQATT, CDR2 SNEGSKA, per germline (reference sequence). The DNA for the CDR3 is TGCAGTGCTAGAGTGTGGGGACAGGGGTTGTCAGATGAGCAGTTCTTC. Translating gives CSARVWGQGLSDEQFF.

This rearrangement joins TRBV7-2 to TRBJ2-5; D gene unclear. The CDR3 has 13 amino acids. CDR1 is SGHTA and CDR2 is FQGNSA in the germline V gene. Between the trimmed V and J ends, which lost 2 bases and 4 bases, there was a span of 8 bases. CDR3 sequence reads: CASSLKVSETQYF. In DNA form, the CDR3 reads TGTGCCAGCAGCTTAAAAGTTTCAGAGACCCAGTACTTC.

V usage is TRBV6-5 and J usage is TRBJ1-6, with 8 bases that match TRBD1. CDR1 MNHEY and CDR2 SVGAGI come from the germline V gene. The CDR3 length is 15 residues. The junction had 10 bases not matched to a gene; V was cut back by 6 bases and J by 9 bases. The CDR3 sequence: CASSTLGQVTSPLHF. CDR3 nucleotide sequence: TGTGCCAGCAGCACTTTGGGACAGGTGACTTCACCCCTCCACTTT.

The chain has TRBV29-1 and TRBJ2-5, with TRBD1 matching 9 bases. This CDR3 contains 16 residues. From germline, CDR1 is SQVTM and CDR2 ANQGSEA. Trimming cost V 4 bases and J 5 bases; bases outside gene matches: 14. As DNA, the CDR3 is TGCAGCGTTGTACTAGGGACAGGGTCTTTGGGCGAGACCCAGTACTTC. Protein sequence: CSVVLGTGSLGETQYF.

This clonotype was picked up many times. The chain employs TRBV3-1 and TRBJ1-5; 8 bases fit TRBD1. V gave up 1 base and J gave up 7 bases; unmatched junction bases: 6. Germline V gives CDR1 LGHDT, CDR2 YNNKEL (reference sequence). The length of the CDR3 is 15 residues. CDR3 DNA: TGTGCCAGCAGCCAAGTGGACAGGGCGAAACAGCCCCAGCATTTT. Protein: CASSQVDRAKQPQHF.

The CDR3: CASSVRTSSGGTYNEQFF. DNA of the CDR3: TGTGCCAGCAGCGTCCGTACCTCTAGCGGGGGAACCTACAATGAGCAGTTCTTC. This chain links TRBV9 with TRBJ2-1; 10 positions agree with TRBD2. V was pared by 2 bases and J by 2 bases, with 10 bases of the junction left unmatched. This CDR3 spans 18 amino acids. Per the germline V gene, CDR1 is SGDLS and CDR2 is YYNGEE.

This rearrangement joins TRBV6-5 to TRBJ2-7, with 7 bases fitting TRBD2. The CDR3 runs 15 residues. Losses at the gene ends were 9 bases for V and 2 bases for J; bases not matched to a gene: 13. Germline V gives CDR1 MNHEY, CDR2 SVGAGI. The chain's CDR3 is CASRGLGIETYEQYF. In DNA, the CDR3 is TGTGCCAGTCGCGGACTAGGGATCGAGACCTACGAGCAGTACTTC.

As regards this clonotype: A junction boundary mismatches the germline segment, possibly from a read error. This chain uses TRBV5-1 with TRBJ1-2; 10 bases match TRBD1. This CDR3 is built from 14 residues. Germline CDR1 is SGHRS and CDR2 is YFSETQ. As DNA, the CDR3 is TGCGCCAGCAGTTCGGGACAGGGGACCTATGGCTACATCTTC. It specifies CASSSGQGTYGYIF. Based on the CDR3 plus reference TRBV5-1 and TRBJ1-2, the full variable domain is KAGVTQTPRYLIKTRGQQVTLSCSPISGHRSVSWYQQTPGQGLQFLFEYFSETQRNKGNFPGRFSGRQFSNSRSEMNVSTLELGDSALYLCASSSGQGTYGYIFGSGTRLTVV.

V and J are TRBV14 and TRBJ2-1, with 10 bases identical to TRBD1. CDR1 is SGHDN, CDR2 FVKESK, per germline. The CDR3 is 15 residues long. The V segment lost 4 bases and the J segment 6 bases; nucleotides outside the gene matches: 6. CDR3 nucleotides: TGTGCCAGCAGCCTTAGGGGGACAGGGGCCAATGAGCAGTTCTTC. Translation gives CASSLRGTGANEQFF.

The chain carries TRBV29-1 and TRBJ2-1; perhaps TRBD2 as D (6 bases). Per the germline V gene, CDR1 is SQVTM and CDR2 is ANQGSEA. Trimming stripped 4 bases from V and 6 bases from J, with 13 bases between. The CDR3 sequence is 13 residues long. CDR3 nucleotide sequence: TGCAGCGTTGGGGGAGGTGGGCGCAATGAGCAGTTCTTC. It is translated as CSVGGGGRNEQFF.

In this sample, this clonotype turned up a few times. The chain uses TRBV20-1 and TRBJ1-2; 10 bases line up with TRBD1. Germline values: CDR1 DFQATT, CDR2 SNEGSKA (reference sequence). The CDR3 is made up of 15 amino acids. V was clipped by 0 bases and J by 4 bases; unmatched bases: 5. The CDR3 spells CSARDPGQGFYGYTF. The CDR3 bases are TGCAGTGCTAGAGATCCGGGACAGGGGTTCTATGGCTACACCTTC.